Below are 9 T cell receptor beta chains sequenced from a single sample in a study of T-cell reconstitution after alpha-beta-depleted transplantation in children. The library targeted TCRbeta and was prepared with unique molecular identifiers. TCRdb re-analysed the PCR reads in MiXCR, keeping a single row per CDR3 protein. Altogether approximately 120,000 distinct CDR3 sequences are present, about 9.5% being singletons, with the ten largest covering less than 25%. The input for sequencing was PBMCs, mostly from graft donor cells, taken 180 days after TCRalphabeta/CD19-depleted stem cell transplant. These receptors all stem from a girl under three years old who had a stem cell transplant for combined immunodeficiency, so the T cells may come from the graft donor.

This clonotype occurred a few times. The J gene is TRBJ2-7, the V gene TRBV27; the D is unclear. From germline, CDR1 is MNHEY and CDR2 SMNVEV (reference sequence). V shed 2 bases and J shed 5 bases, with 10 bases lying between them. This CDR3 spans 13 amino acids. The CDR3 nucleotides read TGTGCCAGCAGTTTAGGGCCACGACACGAGCAGTACTTC. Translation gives CASSLGPRHEQYF.

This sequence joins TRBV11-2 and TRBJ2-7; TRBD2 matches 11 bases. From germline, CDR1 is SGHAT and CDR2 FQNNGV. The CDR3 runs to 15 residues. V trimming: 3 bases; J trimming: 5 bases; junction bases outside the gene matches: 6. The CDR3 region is CASSFRLAGLDEQYF. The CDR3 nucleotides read TGTGCCAGCAGCTTTCGACTAGCGGGATTAGACGAGCAGTACTTC.

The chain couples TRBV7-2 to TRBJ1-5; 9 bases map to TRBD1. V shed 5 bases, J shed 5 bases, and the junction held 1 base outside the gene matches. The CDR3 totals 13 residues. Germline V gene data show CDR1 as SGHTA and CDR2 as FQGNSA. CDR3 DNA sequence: TGTGCCAGCAGCCGACAGGGGGATCAGCCCCAGCATTTT. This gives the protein CASSRQGDQPQHF. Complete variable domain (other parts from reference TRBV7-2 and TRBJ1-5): GAGVSQSPSNKVTEKGKDVELRCDPISGHTALYWYRQSLGQGLEFLIYFQGNSAPDKSGLPSDRFSAERTGGSVSTLTIQRTQQEDSAVYLCASSRQGDQPQHFGDGTRLSIL.

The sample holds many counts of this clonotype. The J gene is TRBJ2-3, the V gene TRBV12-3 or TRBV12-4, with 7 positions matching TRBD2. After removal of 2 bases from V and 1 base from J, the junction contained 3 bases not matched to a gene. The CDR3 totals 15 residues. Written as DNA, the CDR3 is TGTGCCAGCAGTTTACGTGCGGGGGGCACAGATACGCAGTATTTT. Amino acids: CASSLRAGGTDTQYF.

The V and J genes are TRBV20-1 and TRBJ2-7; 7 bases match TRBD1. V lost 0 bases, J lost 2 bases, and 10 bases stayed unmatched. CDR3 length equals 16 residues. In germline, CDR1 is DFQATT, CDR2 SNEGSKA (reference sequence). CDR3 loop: CSARDPGTVLPYEQYF. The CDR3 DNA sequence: TGCAGTGCTAGAGACCCCGGGACAGTTCTTCCCTACGAGCAGTACTTC.

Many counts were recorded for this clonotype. The CDR3 spells CASSLGIGPRVGEETQYF. For the CDR3, the DNA is TGCGCCAGCAGCTTGGGCATCGGACCTAGAGTGGGGGAAGAGACCCAGTACTTC. The chain carries TRBV5-1 and TRBJ2-5; D may correspond to TRBD1 or TRBD2 (5 bases each). Germline assignment: CDR1 SGHRS and CDR2 YFSETQ. CDR3 length equals 18 residues. V lost 0 bases to trimming and J lost 3 bases, with 21 bases between them.

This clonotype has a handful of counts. CDR3 amino acids: CASSYSWGRSYEQYF. The CDR3 DNA is TGTGCCAGCAGTTACTCTTGGGGCCGCTCCTACGAGCAGTACTTC. The gene calls are TRBV6-5 and TRBJ2-7, with a possible D match to TRBD1 (5 bases). The germline CDR1 and CDR2 sequences are MNHEY and SVGAGI. Trimming pared 0 bases from V and 0 bases from J, leaving 9 bases between. There are 15 residues in the CDR3.

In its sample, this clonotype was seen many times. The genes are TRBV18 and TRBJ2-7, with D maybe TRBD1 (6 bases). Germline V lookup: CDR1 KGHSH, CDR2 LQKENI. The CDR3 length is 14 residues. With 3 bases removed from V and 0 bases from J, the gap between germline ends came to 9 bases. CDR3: CASSPQGNSYEQYF. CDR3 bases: TGTGCCAGCTCACCCCAGGGGAACTCCTACGAGCAGTACTTC.

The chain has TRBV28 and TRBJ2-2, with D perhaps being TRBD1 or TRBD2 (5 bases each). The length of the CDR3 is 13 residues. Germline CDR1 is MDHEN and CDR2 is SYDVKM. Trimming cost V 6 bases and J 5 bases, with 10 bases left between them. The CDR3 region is CASRQGGTGELFF. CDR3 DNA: TGTGCCAGCAGGCAGGGCGGGACCGGGGAGCTGTTTTTT.